These 20 T cell receptor beta chains were sequenced from one sample in a study of T cell repertoires in cytomegalovirus infection. TCRdb re-derived calls from the reads in MiXCR, one entry per CDR3 protein. Among about 830,000 distinct CDR3 sequences listed, about 30% were seen once. These receptors' targets are unknown. This specimen was cultured CD8+ T cells from PBMCs, taken from culture after CMV antigen stimulation. The source is a human donor in good health (CMV status not recorded). Some clones in this sample may be carry-over from other donors' samples.

This chain joins TRBV27 and TRBJ2-3; no clear D gene. Trimming removed 8 bases at V and 2 bases at J, with 11 bases between. CDR3 length: 13 amino acids. CDR1 is MNHEY, CDR2 SMNVEV, per germline (reference sequence). The CDR3 nucleotides are TGTGCCAGCCTCACGGACGACACAGATACGCAGTATTTT. Translation: CASLTDDTDTQYF.

This clonotype was picked up a small number of times. The chain employs TRBV29-1 and TRBJ2-2; no clear D. V was shortened by 5 bases and J by 5 bases, with 6 bases between the two germline ends. This CDR3 is built from 11 residues. The germline gives CDR1 SQVTM, CDR2 ANQGSEA. The chain's CDR3 is CSVWWTGELFF. The CDR3 DNA is TGCAGCGTTTGGTGGACCGGGGAGCTGTTTTTT.

This clonotype occurred a few times. The V call is TRBV12-3 or TRBV12-4, the J call TRBJ2-7; 14 bases map to TRBD2. Trimming at V came to 6 bases and at J to 7 bases, leaving 11 bases not matched to a gene. The CDR3 is 16 amino acids. In DNA, the CDR3 is TGTGCCAGCAGCAGGACTAGCGGGGGGCCCGAGAGGGAGCAGTACTTC. The encoded protein is CASSRTSGGPEREQYF.

The rearrangement joins TRBV27 to TRBJ2-5; 9 bases align to TRBD1. Per germline, CDR1 MNHEY and CDR2 SMNVEV (reference sequence). The CDR3 spans 15 residues. The trim removed 5 bases at V and 4 bases at J, leaving 8 bases unmatched. The CDR3 is CASSPGTGTRETQYF. In DNA form, the CDR3 reads TGTGCCAGCAGTCCCGGGACAGGGACCAGAGAGACCCAGTACTTC.

V is TRBV20-1 and J is TRBJ1-2; D is perhaps TRBD1 (5 bases). The germline CDR1 and CDR2 sequences are DFQATT and SNEGSKA (reference sequence). The CDR3 spans 13 residues. V lost 1 base and J 4 bases, leaving 10 bases between the germline ends. CDR3 protein: CSARVRGIYGYTF. The CDR3 nucleotides read TGCAGTGCTAGAGTTAGGGGCATCTATGGCTACACCTTC.

This chain connects TRBV2 to TRBJ2-6; 8 positions agree with TRBD1. Germline V gene sequence: CDR1 SNHLY, CDR2 FYNNEI. Unmatched junction bases numbered 5, after V lost 6 bases and J lost 1 base. The CDR3 is made up of 16 amino acids. The CDR3 DNA reads as TGTGCCAGCAGGGGACAGGTCGGATCTGGGGCCAACGTCCTGACTTTC. Translating gives CASRGQVGSGANVLTF. Full variable domain (outside the CDR3, taken from reference TRBV2 and TRBJ2-6): EPEVTQTPSHQVTQMGQEVILRCVPISNHLYFYWYRQILGQKVEFLVSFYNNEISEKSEIFDDQFSVERPDGSNFTLKIRSTKLEDSAMYFCASRGQVGSGANVLTFGAGSRLTVL.

J is TRBJ1-1 and V is TRBV4-3, with D maybe TRBD1 (5 bases). Germline values: CDR1 LGHNA, CDR2 YSLEER. The CDR3 covers 15 residues. The V and J ends lost 0 bases and 0 bases respectively, with 8 bases between them. CDR3 residues: CASSQDAGMNTEAFF. CDR3 in DNA: TGCGCCAGCAGCCAAGACGCAGGGATGAACACTGAAGCTTTCTTT.

This clonotype was seen only a few times. CDR3 bases: TGTGCCAGCAGCCGAGGGGCAGGCTTTGAAGCTTTCTTT. Translated: CASSRGAGFEAFF. This rearrangement joins TRBV27 to TRBJ1-1, with D maybe TRBD1 (5 bases). This CDR3 region has 13 residues. CDR1 and CDR2 from the germline V gene are MNHEY and SMNVEV (reference sequence). V dropped 6 bases and J dropped 7 bases, with 15 bases sitting between them.

This clonotype was seen more than once but under ten times. The chain carries TRBV6-2 or TRBV6-3 and TRBJ2-3; 9 bases fit TRBD1. Germline CDR1 is MNHEY and CDR2 is SVGEGT. The CDR3 loop spans 17 amino acids. Trimming at V came to 5 bases and at J to 5 bases, leaving 14 bases not matched to a gene. CDR3 in amino acids: CASSPRDRVLVGDTQYF. The CDR3, as DNA: TGTGCCAGCAGTCCCCGGGACAGGGTTCTGGTGGGAGATACGCAGTATTTT.

This CDR3 is CSARRGSLAGVWETQYF. CDR3 DNA sequence: TGCAGTGCTAGGAGAGGGAGTCTAGCGGGGGTGTGGGAGACCCAGTACTTC. J is TRBJ2-5 and V is TRBV20-1; 10 nucleotides match TRBD2. CDR3 length: 17 amino acids. Germline V gives CDR1 DFQATT, CDR2 SNEGSKA (reference sequence). After removal of 3 bases from V and 5 bases from J, the junction contained 15 bases not matched to a gene.

The CDR3 is CASSFQGPSYYGYTF. CDR3 DNA: TGTGCCAGCAGTTTCCAGGGTCCCTCTTACTATGGCTACACCTTC. This chain joins TRBV28 and TRBJ1-2; a possible D gene is TRBD1 (5 bases). Germline V gene data show CDR1 as MDHEN and CDR2 as SYDVKM. Trimming took 3 bases from V and 3 from J, leaving 14 bases between them. The CDR3 is 15 amino acids.

The chain has TRBV4-1 and TRBJ2-2; D is ambiguous. Between the trimmed V and J ends, which lost 0 bases and 6 bases, there was a span of 8 bases. The CDR3 length is 14 residues. Per the germline V gene, CDR1 is MGHRA and CDR2 is YSYEKL. Here the CDR3 reads CASSQEFGAGELFF. The CDR3 DNA follows: TGCGCCAGCAGCCAAGAGTTTGGCGCCGGGGAGCTGTTTTTT.

As concerns this clonotype: Just one base apart from a much larger clone, this may be a read error. The V gene is TRBV7-2, the J gene TRBJ2-2; 11 nucleotides line up with TRBD2. The CDR3 has 17 amino acids. The germline V gene encodes CDR1 SGHTA and CDR2 FQGNSA. After removal of 5 bases from V and 6 bases from J, the junction contained 11 bases not matched to a gene. The CDR3 loop is CASSPCPLAGESGELFF. The CDR3 bases are TGTGCCAGCAGCCCATGCCCACTAGCGGGGGAGTCCGGGGAGCTGTTTTTT. The full variable domain, in which reference TRBV7-2 and TRBJ2-2 provide the parts outside the CDR3, is GAGVSQSPSNKVTEKGKDVELRCDPISGHTALYWYRQSLGQGLEFLIYFQGNSAPDKSGLPSDRFSAERTGGSVSTLTIQRTQQEDSAVYLCASSPCPLAGESGELFFGEGSRLTVL.

The V call is TRBV5-4, the J call TRBJ2-7, with 9 bases aligning to TRBD2. Germline V gives CDR1 SGHNT, CDR2 YYREEE (reference sequence). The trim removed 1 base at V and 7 bases at J, leaving 9 bases unmatched. The CDR3 has 15 amino acids. Here the CDR3 reads CASSLRNSGGPEQYV. CDR3 sequence (DNA): TGTGCCAGCAGCTTGAGAAATAGCGGGGGCCCAGAGCAGTACGTC.

This clonotype was detected a few times. This chain connects TRBV28 to TRBJ2-2, with D possibly called TRBD1 or TRBD2 (5 bases each). Germline-derived CDR1 and CDR2 are MDHEN and SYDVKM. The CDR3 totals 19 residues. Trimming took 4 bases from V and 3 from J, leaving 24 bases between them. The CDR3 sequence: CASSSAGRTVWGYTGELFF. Written as DNA, the CDR3 is TGTGCCAGCAGTTCGGCTGGACGGACGGTATGGGGGTACACCGGGGAGCTGTTTTTT.

This clonotype was detected a few times. This chain connects TRBV7-6 to TRBJ2-7, with D possibly being TRBD1 (6 bases). Per the germline V gene, CDR1 is SGHVS and CDR2 is FNYEAQ. V was shortened by 6 bases and J by 2 bases, with 14 bases between the two germline ends. The CDR3 has 14 amino acids. In nucleotides, the CDR3 is TGTGCCAGCAGTCCCGGACAGATTACCTACGAGCAGTACTTC. It yields the protein CASSPGQITYEQYF.

V and J are TRBV7-8 and TRBJ1-5; 8 positions agree with TRBD1. CDR1 is SGHVS and CDR2 is FQNEAQ in the germline V gene. V shed 6 bases, J shed 5 bases, and the junction held 3 bases outside the gene matches. CDR3 size: 13 residues. The CDR3 DNA reads TGTGCCAGCAGAAAACAGGGGGATCAGCCCCAGCATTTT. This translates into CASRKQGDQPQHF.

The CDR3 DNA is TGCGCCAGCAGCCAAGAAGGGAACACCATATATTTT. As protein: CASSQEGNTIYF. V and J are TRBV4-1 and TRBJ1-3, with D uncertain. There are 12 residues in the CDR3. Germline assignment: CDR1 MGHRA and CDR2 YSYEKL. The germline V and J ends were trimmed by 0 bases and 7 bases, with 4 bases remaining between them.

The chain has TRBV11-2 and TRBJ1-1; no firm D call. Germline V gene lookup returns CDR1 SGHAT and CDR2 FQNNGV. V lost 3 bases and J 7 bases, leaving 15 bases between the germline ends. This CDR3 is built from 14 residues. CDR3 nucleotide sequence: TGTGCCAGCAGCTTTATGGAGATTGGAGGTGAAGCTTTCTTT. It yields the protein CASSFMEIGGEAFF.

This clonotype was seen at least ten times. The chain uses TRBV12-3 or TRBV12-4 and TRBJ1-1; D remains ambiguous. This CDR3 has 14 amino acids. V was pared by 1 base and J by 5 bases, with 11 bases between. CDR3 DNA: TGTGCCAGCAGTTTAGAAGGGATTTGGACTGAAGCTTTCTTT. Encoded protein: CASSLEGIWTEAFF.